This T cell receptor (beta chain) derives from a study of T cells in Graves' hyperthyroidism and ophthalmopathy. The CDR3 is 12 amino acids. Germline-derived CDR1 and CDR2 are SGHDN and FVKESK. A word on this clonotype: One junction end does not reproduce the germline sequence, and a read error may be involved.

Researchers took RNA transcripts and amplified the TCR beta CDR3 regions from them. A first-round RT-PCR of the TCR CDR3 used the HTBI primer set. Each CDR3 protein is one row after TCRdb ran MiXCR on the multiplex PCR reads. Counted here are approximately 430,000 distinct CDR3 sequences, about a sixth occurring once; the ten biggest clones make up 14%. This receptor was obtained from a woman aged 18-29 years with Graves' hyperthyroidism. The sample consisted of blood. This chain connects TRBV14 to TRBJ2-2, with a tentative D call TRBD2 (6 bases). CDR3 residues: CASSQEGGELVF. The CDR3 DNA reads TGTGCCAGCAGCCAAGAGGGCGGGGAGCTGGTTTTT. Using reference TRBV14 and TRBJ2-2 for the parts outside the CDR3, the full variable domain is EAGVTQFPSHSVIEKGQTVTLRCDPISGHDNLYWYRRVMGKEIKFLLHFVKESKQDESGMPNNRFLAERTGGTYSTLKVQPAELEDSGVYFCASSQEGGELVFGEGSRLTVL.